The T cell receptor beta chain under discussion was sequenced for a study of T cell responses to AZD1222 COVID-19 vaccine. As for this clone: The antigen remains unidentified.

The CDR3 length is 15 residues. CDR1 MNHEY and CDR2 SMNVEV come from the germline V gene (reference sequence). The V and J ends lost 6 bases and 9 bases respectively, with 18 bases between them. General observations from the study: The reported proportion of spike-specific TCRs targeting unmutated variant regions was nearly half. Most donors were white British and more were female, and clonal diversity was possibly underestimated. It was only after the peak T cell response that any repertoires were sampled.

TCRdb keeps only in-frame clones here, not all; method: immunoSEQ multiplex PCR. The sample yields over 100,000 clones, around 90% seen once. Sample: peripheral blood, taken 28 days after the second AZD1222 dose. This TCR came from an adult who received the AZD1222 COVID-19 vaccine. The gene calls are TRBV27 and TRBJ1-6; D is possibly TRBD1 (6 bases). The CDR3 spells CASSLPPGGSSPLHF. As DNA, the CDR3 is TGTGCCAGCAGCCTACCCCCCGGGGGCAGTTCACCCCTCCACTTT.